The 20 T cell receptor beta chains below all came from one sample that was sequenced in a study of T cells after yellow fever vaccination. TCRdb re-analysed the 5' RACE reads in MiXCR, keeping a single row per CDR3 protein. The table shows more than 350,000 distinct CDR3 sequences, with about 9.9% occurring only once. The source was PBMCs, collected on the day of the first yellow fever vaccination. These TCRs come from a man younger than 35 who received the YFV17D yellow fever vaccine.

This chain connects TRBV5-1 to TRBJ2-3; TRBD2 matches at 10 bases. The ends lost 3 bases at V and 2 bases at J; junction bases unmatched: 6. Germline V lookup: CDR1 SGHRS, CDR2 YFSETQ. This CDR3 is 16 amino acids long. In DNA form, the CDR3 reads TGCGCCAGCAGCTCTGTACTAGCGGGGATCACAGATACGCAGTATTTT. This gives the protein CASSSVLAGITDTQYF.

The rearrangement uses TRBV7-2 and TRBJ1-4; D unclear. The CDR3 runs 15 residues. Looked up from germline, CDR1 is SGHTA and CDR2 is FQGNSA. V lost 1 base and J lost 4, with 10 bases in between. CDR3 sequence: CASSLVWTDNEKLFF. The DNA for the CDR3 is TGTGCCAGCAGCTTAGTATGGACGGATAATGAAAAACTGTTTTTT.

This clonotype was detected a few times. The chain is built from TRBV7-8 and TRBJ2-2; TRBD2 aligns across 8 bases. V shed 5 bases, J shed 4 bases, and the junction held 15 bases outside the gene matches. Per the germline V gene, CDR1 is SGHVS and CDR2 is FQNEAQ. This CDR3 has 18 residues. CDR3 amino acids: CASSPIPREGGGTGELFF. In DNA form, the CDR3 reads TGTGCCAGCAGCCCGATCCCCCGGGAGGGCGGAGGCACCGGGGAGCTGTTTTTT.

This clonotype was counted between two and nine times. V and J are TRBV5-1 and TRBJ1-1, with D unresolved. Trimming took off 7 bases at V and 1 base at J, with 11 bases between the two ends. CDR1 is SGHRS, CDR2 YFSETQ, per germline. The CDR3 runs to 13 residues. Written as DNA, the CDR3 is TGCGCCAGCGACGACGGGAGGAACACTGAAGCTTTCTTT. Its translation: CASDDGRNTEAFF.

This chain connects TRBV4-3 to TRBJ2-2, with D possibly being TRBD1 (5 bases). The CDR3 contains 16 residues. Germline V gene lookup returns CDR1 LGHNA and CDR2 YSLEER. Deletions cut 1 base from V and 0 bases from J, with 9 bases between. The CDR3 DNA follows: TGCGCCAGCAGCCAAGGGGCAGGGACGAACACCGGGGAGCTGTTTTTT. It is translated as CASSQGAGTNTGELFF.

The chain recombines TRBV12-3 or TRBV12-4 with TRBJ2-1, with D maybe TRBD2 (6 bases). The CDR3 runs to 15 residues. Trimming took off 7 bases at V and 0 bases at J, with 13 bases between the two ends. The CDR3 here is CASTSAGSSYNEQFF. The DNA of the CDR3 is TGTGCCAGCACGTCAGCGGGTAGCTCCTACAATGAGCAGTTCTTC.

This clonotype was observed a handful of times. The V and J genes are TRBV5-8 and TRBJ2-3, with TRBD1 as a possible D gene (5 bases). CDR3 length: 16 residues. The V gene lost 5 bases and the J gene lost 2 bases, with 18 bases spanning the gap. Per the germline V gene, CDR1 is SGHTS and CDR2 is YDEGEE. As DNA, the CDR3 is TGTGCCAGCAGACCCAGACAGACAGTTTTCACAGATACGCAGTATTTT. Its translation is CASRPRQTVFTDTQYF.

The genes are TRBV19 and TRBJ2-5, with D unresolved. V lost 1 base, J lost 7 bases, and 16 bases lay in between. The CDR3 spans 15 residues. The germline V gene encodes CDR1 LNHDA and CDR2 SQIVND (reference sequence). Here the CDR3 reads CASSIGGHLSGTQYF. In nucleotides, the CDR3 is TGTGCCAGTAGTATAGGAGGCCACCTCTCAGGGACCCAGTACTTC.

This clonotype has just a few counts. This chain uses TRBV5-1 with TRBJ2-5, with TRBD2 as a possible D gene (5 bases). V lost 4 bases to trimming and J lost 1 base, with 20 bases between them. The CDR3 extends over 17 amino acids. The germline V gene encodes CDR1 SGHRS and CDR2 YFSETQ. CDR3 residues: CASSPWGQRRIQETQYF. The CDR3 region has the DNA TGCGCCAGCAGCCCTTGGGGTCAGCGGAGGATCCAAGAGACCCAGTACTTC.

Only a few counts were recorded for this clonotype. The chain joins TRBV30 to TRBJ1-1; D not certain. The CDR3 is made up of 13 amino acids. The germline gives CDR1 GTSNPN, CDR2 SVGIG (reference sequence). V gave up 2 bases and J gave up 2 bases, with 9 bases separating them. CDR3 nucleotide sequence: TGTGCCTGGAGTTCGCTCCGAAACACTGAAGCTTTCTTT. It is translated as CAWSSLRNTEAFF.

The table lists this clonotype with a few counts. The chain is built from TRBV12-3 or TRBV12-4 and TRBJ1-6; D perhaps matches TRBD1 (5 bases). CDR3 length equals 12 residues. Trimming cost V 6 bases and J 13 bases, with 13 bases left between them. CDR3 region: CASSTPWGPLHF. The CDR3 region has the DNA TGTGCCAGCAGCACACCTTGGGGGCCCCTCCACTTT.

This clonotype was picked up many times. V gene TRBV5-1 combines with J gene TRBJ2-5; D is unresolved. V was pared by 5 bases and J by 2 bases, with 10 bases between. The length of the CDR3 is 13 residues. CDR1 is SGHRS and CDR2 is YFSETQ in the germline V gene. For the CDR3, the DNA is TGCGCCAGCAGTTATGGCCCACAAGAGACCCAGTACTTC. Amino acids: CASSYGPQETQYF.

This clonotype was counted at least ten times. The rearrangement joins TRBV10-1 to TRBJ2-3; D gene ambiguous. Trimming left V 4 bases short and J 1 base short, with 6 bases between. In germline, CDR1 is WNHNN, CDR2 SYGVQD (reference sequence). This CDR3 spans 13 amino acids. CDR3 sequence: CASSVSGTDTQYF. CDR3 nucleotide sequence: TGCGCCAGCAGTGTTAGTGGCACAGATACGCAGTATTTT.

The table lists this clonotype with a few counts. The genes are TRBV20-1 and TRBJ1-1; D is unclear. V was cut by 1 base and J by 0 bases, with 6 bases left in between. The CDR3 has 13 residues. In germline, CDR1 is DFQATT, CDR2 SNEGSKA (reference sequence). The CDR3 reads CSARGEMNTEAFF. CDR3 nucleotides: TGCAGTGCTAGAGGCGAAATGAACACTGAAGCTTTCTTT.

This clonotype was seen repeatedly, ten times or more. The chain uses TRBV6-1 and TRBJ2-1; D possibly uses TRBD1 or TRBD2 (5 bases each). In germline, CDR1 is MNHNS, CDR2 SASEGT. V was clipped by 6 bases and J by 10 bases, with 25 bases between them. This CDR3 is 16 amino acids long. Here the CDR3 DNA reads TGTGCCAGCAGACAACGCCCGGGGCCCGGACTGTCCGAGCAGTTCTTC. As protein: CASRQRPGPGLSEQFF.

The table lists this clonotype with a few counts. The chain links TRBV15 to TRBJ1-5; no clear D gene. Germline loops: CDR1 LNHNV, CDR2 YYDKDF (reference sequence). The CDR3 is 16 amino acids. V dropped 6 bases and J dropped 6 bases, with 21 bases sitting between them. As DNA, the CDR3 is TGTGCCACCAGTTTGAGCCTGGGAAGGGAGGGTCAGCCCCAGCATTTT. Residues: CATSLSLGREGQPQHF.

This clonotype was recorded many times. The chain combines TRBV10-3 with TRBJ2-5; a weak D match, TRBD1 (6 bases). The CDR3 runs to 13 residues. The ends were cut back, 10 bases at V and 1 base at J, with 13 bases in the middle. Per the germline V gene, CDR1 is ENHRY and CDR2 is SYGVKD. The DNA for the CDR3 is TGTGCCAATGCCGGGACAAGCCAAGAGACCCAGTACTTC. Its translation: CANAGTSQETQYF.

This clonotype was observed a handful of times. V usage is TRBV12-3 or TRBV12-4 and J usage is TRBJ2-2; D is possibly TRBD1 or TRBD2 (6 bases each). Between the trimmed V and J ends, which lost 3 bases and 7 bases, there was a span of 15 bases. The CDR3 totals 15 residues. The CDR3 protein is CASSLPGAGIGELFF. The CDR3, as DNA: TGTGCCAGCAGTTTGCCGGGGGCAGGGATCGGGGAGCTGTTTTTT.

This clonotype has a count of ten or more. This chain uses TRBV5-1 with TRBJ2-3, with TRBD1 as a possible D gene (6 bases). Germline V lookup: CDR1 SGHRS, CDR2 YFSETQ. The CDR3 runs to 15 residues. The ends were cut back, 1 base at V and 5 bases at J, with 14 bases in the middle. The CDR3 bases are TGCGCCAGCAGCTTGAACAGGGATCAGGGAGATACGCAGTATTTT. Residues: CASSLNRDQGDTQYF.

The V call is TRBV20-1, the J call TRBJ2-1, with TRBD1 matching 10 bases. CDR1 is DFQATT, CDR2 SNEGSKA, per germline (reference sequence). Trimming at V came to 5 bases and at J to 0 bases, leaving 4 bases not matched to a gene. This CDR3 comprises 15 residues. The CDR3 is CSASGTGVSYNEQFF. The DNA for the CDR3 is TGCAGTGCTTCCGGGACAGGGGTCTCCTACAATGAGCAGTTCTTC.